Each of the 27 T cell receptor beta chains below was sequenced from the same sample in a study of cytomegalovirus exposure and HLA in healthy donors. Primers for the PCR totalled 60 Vbeta and 13 Jbeta. Assay used: immunoSEQ multiplex PCR; TCRdb lists only in-frame clones, some missing. The table lists 200,000 to 300,000 clones, about 80% of them singletons. The sample was PBMCs. Every receptor here comes from a woman in her fifties or sixties in good health and CMV-seropositive.

The CDR3 nucleotides are TGTGCCAGCAGCTTTTCGGAGATGAACACTGAAGCTTTCTTT. Translated: CASSFSEMNTEAFF. V is TRBV7-9 and J is TRBJ1-1; D ambiguous. This CDR3 spans 14 amino acids. The V end was cut by 3 bases, the J end by 0 bases, with 8 bases between. In germline, CDR1 is SEHNR, CDR2 FQNEAQ (reference sequence).

This clone was counted a single time. The chain recombines TRBV7-2 with TRBJ2-5, with 7 bases fitting TRBD2. CDR1 is SGHTA and CDR2 is FQGNSA in the germline V gene. Germline trimming cut 7 bases from V and 5 bases from J; bases unmatched to any gene: 10. The CDR3 covers 14 residues. Here the CDR3 reads CASTPWARGETQYF. CDR3 DNA sequence: TGTGCCAGCACCCCGTGGGCGCGGGGGGAGACCCAGTACTTC.

This chain uses TRBV29-1 with TRBJ1-4, with TRBD1 as a possible D gene (6 bases). Between the trimmed V and J ends, which lost 4 bases and 8 bases, there was a span of 11 bases. Looked up from germline, CDR1 is SQVTM and CDR2 is ANQGSEA. This CDR3 is 12 amino acids long. CDR3 sequence: CSVVRGGEKLFF. The DNA of the CDR3 is TGCAGCGTTGTTAGGGGGGGGGAAAAACTGTTTTTT.

This chain links TRBV4-1 with TRBJ1-5; 11 positions match TRBD1. Germline values: CDR1 MGHRA, CDR2 YSYEKL. The CDR3 has 15 amino acids. V trimming: 4 bases; J trimming: 6 bases; junction bases outside the gene matches: 5. Here the CDR3 DNA reads TGCGCCAGCAGCCGGACAGGGGGCGCGGGTCAGCCCCAGCATTTT. Residues: CASSRTGGAGQPQHF.

The CDR3 here is CASSLGGQGHYTEAFF. DNA for the CDR3: TGTGCCAGCAGTTTAGGGGGACAGGGACATTACACTGAAGCTTTCTTT. The chain employs TRBV27 and TRBJ1-1; the match to TRBD1 covers 9 bases. Germline trimming cut 2 bases from V and 3 bases from J; bases unmatched to any gene: 7. CDR1 MNHEY and CDR2 SMNVEV come from the germline V gene (reference sequence). The CDR3 is made up of 16 amino acids.

The chain is built from TRBV7-3 and TRBJ2-3, with D uncertain. The CDR3 spans 13 residues. V lost 5 bases to trimming and J lost 1 base, with 7 bases between them. Germline lookup yields CDR1 SGHTA and CDR2 FQGTGA. The CDR3: CASSLSGTDTQYF. The CDR3 DNA sequence: TGTGCCAGCAGCCTCAGCGGCACAGATACGCAGTATTTT.

The rearrangement links TRBV18 to TRBJ2-5; maybe TRBD2 (7 bases). This CDR3 spans 13 amino acids. Trimming removed 3 bases at V and 5 bases at J, with 10 bases between. Germline lookup yields CDR1 KGHSH and CDR2 LQKENI. CDR3 in amino acids: CASSPGGAETQYF. CDR3 DNA sequence: TGTGCCAGCTCACCGGGGGGGGCGGAGACCCAGTACTTC.

The chain joins TRBV7-9 to TRBJ1-2; D not resolved. With 3 bases removed from V and 3 bases from J, the gap between germline ends came to 11 bases. This CDR3 has 14 amino acids. Germline CDR1 reads SEHNR; CDR2 reads FQNEAQ (reference sequence). The chain's CDR3 is CASSLLGQDYGYTF. The CDR3 DNA reads TGTGCCAGCAGCTTGTTAGGCCAGGACTATGGCTACACCTTC.

The chain recombines TRBV6-6 with TRBJ2-7; perhaps TRBD1 as D (5 bases). CDR3 length: 12 residues. Trimming left V 5 bases short and J 4 bases short, with 9 bases between. From germline, CDR1 is MNHNY and CDR2 SVGAGI (reference sequence). In DNA form, the CDR3 reads TGTGCCAGCAGTGGCAGGGATTACGAGCAGTACTTC. As protein: CASSGRDYEQYF.

The V call is TRBV4-1, the J call TRBJ2-7; TRBD2 matches at 12 bases. The germline V gene encodes CDR1 MGHRA and CDR2 YSYEKL. Trimming at V came to 5 bases and at J to 3 bases, leaving 11 bases not matched to a gene. The CDR3 spans 17 residues. The chain's CDR3 is CASSSRTSGKNLYEQYF. The CDR3 region has the DNA TGCGCCAGCAGCTCGCGGACTAGCGGGAAAAACCTCTACGAGCAGTACTTC.

The chain uses TRBV10-2 and TRBJ2-3; TRBD1 is a possible D gene (6 bases). The V end lost 4 bases, the J end lost 8 bases, and 10 bases lay between the germline ends. Germline V CDR1 and CDR2: WSHSY, SAAADI. This CDR3 spans 12 amino acids. CDR3 region: CASSAAGVTQYF. The CDR3 bases are TGCGCCAGCAGTGCAGCAGGGGTTACGCAGTATTTT.

The chain has TRBV7-3 and TRBJ2-1; 10 bases agree with TRBD2. The V and J ends lost 1 base and 8 bases, in that order; junction bases with no gene match: 8. The CDR3 covers 16 residues. Germline loops: CDR1 SGHTA, CDR2 FQGTGA. The CDR3 DNA reads TGTGCCAGCAGCTTAAGTCCTAGCGGGAGACGCCATGAGCAGTTCTTC. This gives the protein CASSLSPSGRRHEQFF. The variable domain in full, completed from reference TRBV7-3 and TRBJ2-1, reads GAGVSQTPSNKVTEKGKYVELRCDPISGHTALYWYRQSLGQGPEFLIYFQGTGAADDSGLPNDRFFAVRPEGSVSTLKIQRTERGDSAVYLCASSLSPSGRRHEQFFGPGTRLTVL.

The rearrangement joins TRBV6-1 to TRBJ2-7, with TRBD2 as a possible D gene (5 bases). This CDR3 is built from 12 residues. Trimming stripped 2 bases from V and 3 bases from J, with 5 bases between. CDR1 is MNHNS and CDR2 is SASEGT in the germline V gene. The CDR3 nucleotides read TGTGCCAGCAGTGAACGGGGCTACGAGCAGTACTTC. The encoded protein is CASSERGYEQYF.

This chain links TRBV19 with TRBJ1-1; D call uncertain. Trimming removed 3 bases from V and 2 bases from J, with 16 bases in between. CDR1 and CDR2 from the germline V gene are LNHDA and SQIVND (reference sequence). The CDR3 extends over 16 amino acids. This chain's CDR3 is CASSMPESVSNTEAFF. For the CDR3, the DNA is TGTGCCAGTAGTATGCCAGAATCCGTATCTAACACTGAAGCTTTCTTT. Full variable domain (outside the CDR3, taken from reference TRBV19 and TRBJ1-1): DGGITQSPKYLFRKEGQNVTLSCEQNLNHDAMYWYRQDPGQGLRLIYYSQIVNDFQKGDIAEGYSVSREKKESFPLTVTSAQKNPTAFYLCASSMPESVSNTEAFFGQGTRLTVV.

This clone was seen a handful of times. The chain couples TRBV7-9 to TRBJ2-5; TRBD2 is a possible D gene (5 bases). The CDR3 consists of 12 residues. Between the trimmed V and J ends, which lost 5 bases and 9 bases, there was a span of 13 bases. Germline V CDR1 and CDR2: SEHNR, FQNEAQ (reference sequence). For the CDR3, the DNA is TGTGCCAGCAGCCCTGTGGAGGAGGCCCAGTACTTC. This gives the protein CASSPVEEAQYF.

The genes are TRBV2 and TRBJ2-1; TRBD2 is a possible D gene (6 bases). This CDR3 contains 13 residues. The V gene lost 7 bases and the J gene lost 9 bases, with 16 bases spanning the gap. Looked up from germline, CDR1 is SNHLY and CDR2 is FYNNEI. The CDR3 region is CASTLGAGSEQFF. CDR3 nucleotides: TGTGCCAGCACCCTTGGCGCGGGGAGTGAGCAGTTCTTC.

The chain has TRBV9 and TRBJ2-7; D is ambiguous. V dropped 3 bases and J dropped 7 bases, with 11 bases sitting between them. From germline, CDR1 is SGDLS and CDR2 YYNGEE. This CDR3 spans 12 amino acids. As DNA, the CDR3 is TGTGCCAGCAGCGCTACCCTCGGGGAGCAGTACTTC. Translation gives CASSATLGEQYF.

The genes are TRBV25-1 and TRBJ1-5; TRBD1 agrees at 8 bases. CDR1 MGHDK and CDR2 SYGVNS come from the germline V gene. V was clipped by 4 bases and J by 5 bases; unmatched bases: 7. The CDR3 extends over 15 amino acids. The CDR3 loop reads CASSGTGSWDQPQHF. DNA for the CDR3: TGTGCCAGCAGTGGGACAGGGAGTTGGGATCAGCCCCAGCATTTT.

In this sample, this clone turned up a few times. The chain has TRBV7-9 and TRBJ2-7; TRBD1 aligns across 10 bases. V lost 5 bases to trimming and J lost 3 bases; unmatched junction nucleotides: 7. There are 15 residues in the CDR3. The germline V gene encodes CDR1 SEHNR and CDR2 FQNEAQ (reference sequence). CDR3 loop: CASSARQGAFYEQYF. The CDR3 DNA sequence: TGTGCCAGCAGCGCCCGACAGGGGGCTTTCTACGAGCAGTACTTC.

The chain links TRBV19 to TRBJ2-5; weak D call: TRBD2 (6 bases). Trimming took 5 bases from V and 7 from J, leaving 26 bases between them. CDR1 LNHDA and CDR2 SQIVND come from the germline V gene (reference sequence). This CDR3 has 17 residues. Here the CDR3 DNA reads TGTGCCAGTAGTGTTTACCCCGGGACCCGTCTGGGAGGGACCCAGTACTTC. Its protein is CASSVYPGTRLGGTQYF.

The V call is TRBV4-1, the J call TRBJ2-7; tentative D call: TRBD1 (5 bases). The CDR3 runs 14 residues. Germline CDR1 reads MGHRA; CDR2 reads YSYEKL. The V end was cut by 1 base, the J end by 5 bases, with 12 bases between. This CDR3 is CASSQVPSRDEQYF. The CDR3 DNA reads as TGCGCCAGCAGCCAAGTGCCGAGCAGGGACGAGCAGTACTTC.

The chain is built from TRBV28 and TRBJ2-2; 9 bases are shared with TRBD1. This CDR3 contains 17 residues. V lost 6 bases to trimming and J lost 4 bases; unmatched junction nucleotides: 12. Germline values: CDR1 MDHEN, CDR2 SYDVKM. The CDR3 DNA follows: TGTGCCAGCAGCGATCGCCCGGGACAGGGTGGCACCGGGGAGCTGTTTTTT. This sequence encodes CASSDRPGQGGTGELFF.

The chain combines TRBV30 with TRBJ1-3; D remains ambiguous. Germline V gene lookup returns CDR1 GTSNPN and CDR2 SVGIG (reference sequence). Trimming took 2 bases from V and 1 from J, leaving 3 bases between them. The CDR3 totals 12 residues. The CDR3 nucleotides are TGTGCCTGGAGTCCGTCTGGAAACACCATATATTTT. Protein: CAWSPSGNTIYF.

This chain links TRBV27 with TRBJ2-7; possible D gene TRBD2, 5 bases. The CDR3 is 15 amino acids. Trimming shortened V by 5 bases and J by 4 bases, and 18 bases separated the two germline ends. Germline values: CDR1 MNHEY, CDR2 SMNVEV (reference sequence). CDR3 sequence reads: CASSPRAIPDYEQYF. CDR3 nucleotide sequence: TGTGCCAGCAGTCCGAGGGCTATACCCGATTACGAGCAGTACTTC.

This chain uses TRBV5-6 with TRBJ2-7; TRBD1 might be the D (7 bases). Germline V gives CDR1 SGHDT, CDR2 YYEEEE. V shed 0 bases and J shed 4 bases, with 11 bases lying between them. This CDR3 contains 14 residues. The CDR3 region is CASSLGAGGYEQYF. DNA of the CDR3: TGTGCCAGCAGCTTGGGAGCAGGGGGGTACGAGCAGTACTTC. Filled out from reference TRBV5-6 and TRBJ2-7, the complete variable domain reads DAGVTQSPTHLIKTRGQQVTLRCSPKSGHDTVSWYQQALGQGPQFIFQYYEEEERQRGNFPDRFSGHQFPNYSSELNVNALLLGDSALYLCASSLGAGGYEQYFGPGTRLTVT.

This clone was recorded once. V is TRBV11-2 and J is TRBJ2-1; 9 bases align to TRBD2. V lost 6 bases, J lost 0 bases, and 9 bases stayed unmatched. Germline CDR1 SGHAT, CDR2 FQNNGV. This CDR3 has 17 amino acids. The CDR3: CASRSAGGLYSYNEQFF. CDR3 bases: TGTGCCAGCAGATCAGCGGGAGGACTATACTCCTACAATGAGCAGTTCTTC.

This clone was detected a few times. The rearrangement uses TRBV5-1 and TRBJ2-3; 14 bases fit TRBD2. Germline lookup yields CDR1 SGHRS and CDR2 YFSETQ. CDR3 length: 17 residues. The junction had 18 bases not matched to a gene; V was cut back by 3 bases and J by 15 bases. CDR3 DNA: TGCGCCAGCAGCTGGACAGGGACTAGCGGGAGAGCTCCTTCCTCATATTTT. Its protein product is CASSWTGTSGRAPSSYF.